The rows below give T cell receptor beta chains drawn from one sample of a study of T-cell memory formation after mild COVID-19. TCRdb reanalysed the 5' RACE reads using MiXCR and keeps one entry per CDR3 protein. The sample carries around 100,000 distinct CDR3 sequences, around a fifth recorded once. Sequencing was carried out using PBMCs or a T cell subset sorted from them (not recorded which). The receptors originated from a man aged 18-30 years who had mild COVID-19 (a few samples of this study predate the infection). Cell type and time point are not known. CDR3s include the opening cysteine and the closing phenylalanine or tryptophan. D genes are given only for firm matches. Clone size, where shown, is once, few, many, or a class for clones that have expanded.

size	D	V	J	DNA	CDR3
few	TRBD1	TRBV7-8	TRBJ1-1	TGTGCCAGCAGCAGCCGGGACAGGGCGTCCGGCACTGAAGCTTTCTTT	CASSSRDRASGTEAFF
-	-	TRBV19	TRBJ1-1	TGTGCCAGTAGTGTCCCGGACGGGAACACTGAAGCTTTCTTT	CASSVPDGNTEAFF
few	-	TRBV7-9	TRBJ1-3	TGTGCCATCGGACCCGGAAACACCATATATTTT	CAIGPGNTIYF
-	-	TRBV5-6	TRBJ2-7	TGTGCCAGCAGCCCGGGGCCGGAGTCTAACTACGAGCAGTACTTC	CASSPGPESNYEQYF
-	-	TRBV4-1	TRBJ2-1	TGCGCCAGCAGCAAAGAGTTTCCGGGGCCCCCCTCCCAGTTCTTC	CASSKEFPGPPSQFF
-	TRBD1	TRBV4-1	TRBJ2-7	TGCGCCAGCAGCCCGCAGGACAGGGGAACCTACGAGCAGTACTTC	CASSPQDRGTYEQYF
once	-	TRBV7-9	TRBJ1-2	TGTGCCAGCAGCTCTCCAGTTTTCGGGGAGGAAATAAATGGCTACACCTTC	CASSSPVFGEEINGYTF
-	-	TRBV20-1	TRBJ2-3	TGCACCCTCGGGGGAGATACGCAGTATTTT	CTLGGDTQYF
-	TRBD1	TRBV11-2	TRBJ2-5	TGTGCCAGCAGCTTAACCCCCCGGACAGGGCAAGAGACCCAGTACTTC	CASSLTPRTGQETQYF
-	TRBD2	TRBV6-2/TRBV6-3	TRBJ2-1	TGTGCCAGCAGCCTAACTAGCGGGGGGCCTAATGAGCAGTTCTTC	CASSLTSGGPNEQFF
few	-	TRBV9	TRBJ2-3	TGTGCCAGCAGCCTACTAGCCACAGATACGCAGTATTTT	CASSLLATDTQYF
medium-sized	TRBD2	TRBV19	TRBJ2-1	TGTGCCAGTAGTGGGACTAGCGGGGATTACAATGAGCAGTTCTTC	CASSGTSGDYNEQFF
few	TRBD2	TRBV7-2	TRBJ2-3	TGTGCCAGCAGCATGACTAGCGGTAGCACAGATACGCAGTATTTT	CASSMTSGSTDTQYF
few	-	TRBV6-5	TRBJ1-3	TGTGCCAGCAGTTACTCCCGGACTTCTGGAAACACCATATATTTT	CASSYSRTSGNTIYF